This entry describes one T cell receptor beta chain. Its antigen is unknown. Per-nucleotide qualities are absent, and no much larger clonotype sits a single base away. Collaborating institutions collected whole blood in K2EDTA tubes following their own protocols. For TCRbeta analysis, collaborators shipped samples in one of three forms: frozen whole blood, isolated PBMCs, or DNA extracted from either of those sample types. This sample stems from a study of blood T cell repertoires in COVID-19 (dated by TCRdb to the early 2020s). For context, the study as a whole: Samples covering the acute and convalescent phases of COVID-19 were provided by collaborators in the United States, Italy and Spain. The prospective study material was composed of cDNA or gDNA derived from T cells, B-cell-depleted T cells, or PBMCs. Deeply sampled blood TCRbeta repertoires from subjects exposed to, actively infected with, or recovered from COVID-19 were included in the dataset. The repertoires were released in a freely available public database meant as a resource for research on the immune response to SARS-CoV-2. The samples were drawn from the first 160 participants of the ongoing ImmuneRACE study and from 1,254 subjects provided by 6 global collaborators. Sample metadata almost always included a de-identified subject ID, COVID-19 status, age in years and sex. HLA class I and class II types, where available, came from metadata supplied by the sample provider rather than from assay-based typing.

V drops 4 bases and J drops 7 bases, leaving 18 bases in between. CDR1 and CDR2, per the germline V gene (reference sequence), are SGHNT and YYREEE. The CDR3 sequence holds 15 residues, the cysteine and phenylalanine included. Left in the record is the CDR3 DNA by itself, 45 bases read in frame from the first base. TCRbeta CDR3 regions were amplified from genomic DNA by means of the immunoSEQ Assay, a bias-controlled multiplex PCR. In the authors' own workflow: Within the assay, amplification of reference gene primers was used to estimate how many nucleated cells each sample contained. To quantify the absolute abundance of each unique TCRbeta CDR3 rearrangement, sequence reads were collapsed and filtered. For each sample, productive Simpson clonality was calculated as the square root of Simpson's diversity index over productive rearrangements. What TCRdb holds here is the immuneACCESS table cut down to in-frame rearrangements. Part of the clones is not present; checked against another copy, under half of the missing clones reflect an unresolved V gene, and the others are unexplained. V, J and clone size were drawn from that table, and D and trimming were deduced from the DNA. Recorded for this sample are 27,000 or so clones; about 90% of them occurred a single time. The top ten hold roughly 28% of the sample.

Results and caveats for the whole study, not just this receptor: Clinical and demographic metadata were provided uncurated, with the amount varying by source and participant.

This receptor was obtained from a human donor in a cohort sampled during active COVID-19. Sequenced material: peripheral blood. The receptor chain draws on TRBV5-4 and TRBJ2-1, and TRBD1 may be the D gene, going by 6 matching bases. The CDR3 loop reads CASSPTGTTWNEQFF. The DNA sequence is given as TGTGCCAGCAGCCCCACAGGGACCACTTGGAATGAGCAGTTCTTC.